Each of the 26 T cell receptor beta chains below was sequenced from the same sample in a study of blood T cells in healthy people across ages. Combining a sample-barcoded 5' primer with a J-beta primer mix, a second PCR ran for roughly 7 to 11 cycles. TCRdb re-analysed the 5' RACE reads in MiXCR, keeping a single row per CDR3 protein. The sample has about 1 million distinct CDR3 sequences, 20% to 25% seen once. These data were also filed under a second study, of T cells of mothers and their children.

The sequencing sample was made of blood. These receptors were taken from a girl aged 2-10 years in good health.

The J gene is TRBJ2-7, the V gene TRBV11-2; 7 bases fit TRBD2. This CDR3 comprises 16 residues. In germline, CDR1 is SGHAT, CDR2 FQNNGV. Losses at the gene ends were 1 base for V and 0 bases for J; bases not matched to a gene: 6. As DNA, the CDR3 is TGTGCCAGCAGCTTAGGAGCGGGACCGAGCTCCTACGAGCAGTACTTC. It specifies CASSLGAGPSSYEQYF.

The chain links TRBV2 to TRBJ2-2; D possibly corresponds to TRBD2 (6 bases). V was shortened by 2 bases and J by 5 bases, with 9 bases between the two germline ends. Germline CDR1 and CDR2: SNHLY and FYNNEI. This CDR3 is 14 amino acids long. The CDR3 reads CASSERGLTGELFF. CDR3 sequence (DNA): TGTGCCAGCAGTGAACGGGGACTGACCGGGGAGCTGTTTTTT.

This chain joins TRBV20-1 and TRBJ2-5, with D possibly TRBD1 on 5 matching bases. The DNA end favors TRBJ2-7, so the J call may be wrong. CDR1 is DFQATT and CDR2 is SNEGSKA in the germline V gene (reference sequence). The CDR3 is 14 amino acids. CDR3 in DNA: TGCAGTGCTAGAAGGTCCCAGGGAACCTACGAGCAGTACTTC. Residues: CSARRSQGTYEQYF.

The CDR3 loop reads CASSGSRAYEQYF. CDR3 DNA: TGCGCCAGCAGCGGATCAAGGGCCTACGAGCAGTACTTC. This rearrangement joins TRBV4-3 to TRBJ2-7, with D unclear. With 5 bases removed from V and 2 bases from J, the gap between germline ends came to 10 bases. Germline V gene lookup returns CDR1 LGHNA and CDR2 YSLEER. CDR3 length: 13 amino acids.

J is TRBJ1-3 and V is TRBV15; D uncertain. Germline-derived CDR1 and CDR2 are LNHNV and YYDKDF (reference sequence). The CDR3 sequence is 15 residues long. V was trimmed by 1 base and J by 4 bases, leaving 11 bases between them. CDR3 in DNA: TGTGCCACCAGCAGAGTACCCGGGTCCGGAAACACCATATATTTT. Its protein product is CATSRVPGSGNTIYF.

V and J are TRBV12-3 or TRBV12-4 and TRBJ1-2; 9 nucleotides align to TRBD1. Trimming removed 7 bases from V and 1 base from J; junction bases left unmatched: 4. The CDR3 extends over 14 amino acids. Here the CDR3 DNA reads TGTGCCAGCACCGGGACAGGGATTAACTATGGCTACACCTTC. This gives the protein CASTGTGINYGYTF.

This clonotype was counted a few times. The genes are TRBV7-3 and TRBJ2-5; tentatively, D is TRBD2 (5 bases). The end of the DNA fits TRBJ2-1 better, so the J call may be wrong. The germline CDR1 and CDR2 sequences are SGHTA and FQGTGA. The CDR3 has 13 residues. CDR3 coding DNA: TGTGCCAGCAGCTTAATTTTCGGGGTAGAGCAGTTCTTC. It codes for CASSLIFGVEQFF.

This clonotype was counted between two and nine times. The V and J genes are TRBV6-2 or TRBV6-3 and TRBJ2-1, with 9 bases aligning to TRBD1. The CDR3 contains 14 residues. V was pared by 10 bases and J by 4 bases, with 8 bases of the junction left unmatched. Germline loops: CDR1 MNHEY, CDR2 SVGEGT. The CDR3 here is CATQGDRAYNEQFF. DNA for the CDR3: TGTGCCACCCAAGGGGACAGGGCGTACAATGAGCAGTTCTTC.

This chain uses TRBV13 with TRBJ2-3; D call uncertain. From germline, CDR1 is PRHDT and CDR2 FYEKMQ (reference sequence). Trimming took 0 bases from V and 0 from J, leaving 7 bases between them. The CDR3 runs 15 residues. CDR3 sequence: CASSLGVSSTDTQYF. The CDR3 region has the DNA TGTGCCAGCAGCTTAGGGGTTTCTAGCACAGATACGCAGTATTTT.

This clonotype has only a few counts. V usage is TRBV11-2 and J usage is TRBJ2-5; D call uncertain. TRBJ2-7 explains the end of the DNA better; the J call may be wrong. The CDR3 covers 15 residues. Germline assignment: CDR1 SGHAT and CDR2 FQNNGV. Here the CDR3 reads CASSLILTSSYEQYF. CDR3 nucleotide sequence: TGTGCCAGCAGCCTAATCCTGACATCCTCCTACGAGCAGTACTTC.

This clonotype was counted only a few times. The chain is built from TRBV3-1 and TRBJ2-7, with D perhaps matching TRBD2 (6 bases). The CDR3 spans 15 residues. Germline V gene data show CDR1 as LGHDT and CDR2 as YNNKEL (reference sequence). Between the trimmed V and J ends, which lost 0 bases and 3 bases, there was a span of 12 bases. CDR3 bases: TGTGCCAGCAGCCAAGACGGGAGCGGACTCTACGAGCAGTACTTC. Translated: CASSQDGSGLYEQYF.

This clonotype occurred a few times. CDR3 nucleotides: TGTGCCATCAGTGAGTATCGAGAAAGCTACGAGCAGTACTTC. This codes for CAISEYRESYEQYF. This rearrangement joins TRBV10-3 to TRBJ2-7; D remains unclear. V was trimmed by 1 base and J by 3 bases, leaving 10 bases between them. Germline CDR1 and CDR2: ENHRY and SYGVKD. The CDR3 length is 14 residues.

This rearrangement joins TRBV12-3 or TRBV12-4 to TRBJ2-3, with TRBD2 matching over 14 bases. J gave up 5 bases and V 6 bases, and 4 bases lay outside the gene matches. This CDR3 comprises 15 residues. The CDR3 spells CASSPTSGGGDTQYF. CDR3 bases: TGTGCCAGCAGCCCGACTAGCGGGGGGGGAGATACGCAGTATTTT.

This clonotype was seen a few times. V is TRBV4-1 and J is TRBJ2-5, with no clear D. The end of the DNA aligns better with TRBJ2-1, so the J call may be wrong. Looked up from germline, CDR1 is MGHRA and CDR2 is YSYEKL. The CDR3 is 13 residues long. The CDR3 sequence: CASSQDKIGEQFF. CDR3 sequence (DNA): TGCGCCAGCAGCCAAGATAAGATTGGTGAGCAGTTCTTC.

The rearrangement links TRBV6-6 to TRBJ1-4, with 7 nucleotides matching TRBD1. CDR1 and CDR2 from the germline V gene are MNHNY and SVGAGI (reference sequence). The V segment lost 7 bases and the J segment 5 bases; nucleotides outside the gene matches: 7. There are 14 residues in the CDR3. CDR3 DNA sequence: TGTGCCAGCATAAAAGGGGGCTCCAATGAAAAACTGTTTTTT. Protein sequence: CASIKGGSNEKLFF.

This clonotype was found a few times. The gene calls are TRBV4-3 and TRBJ2-4; D tentatively reads TRBD1 or TRBD2 (5 bases each). Germline lookup yields CDR1 LGHNA and CDR2 YSLEER. The CDR3 spans 15 residues. Trimming left V 0 bases short and J 8 bases short, with 14 bases between. The CDR3 bases are TGCGCCAGCAGCCAAGATACGAGGGGATGGGACATTCAGTACTTC. It translates to CASSQDTRGWDIQYF.

This clonotype appeared once. The chain has TRBV20-1 and TRBJ2-1, with a weak D call TRBD2 (6 bases). Per germline, CDR1 DFQATT and CDR2 SNEGSKA (reference sequence). The CDR3 covers 14 residues. V lost 5 bases and J 7 bases, leaving 18 bases between the germline ends. The CDR3: CSASLAWGQNEQFF. The CDR3 DNA is TGCAGTGCTTCCCTAGCGTGGGGTCAAAATGAGCAGTTCTTC.

This clonotype appeared a few times. This chain connects TRBV6-2 or TRBV6-3 to TRBJ2-7; 7 bases line up with TRBD1. The ends lost 5 bases at V and 2 bases at J; junction bases unmatched: 9. CDR3 length equals 15 residues. Germline lookup yields CDR1 MNHEY and CDR2 SVGEGT. For the CDR3, the DNA is TGTGCCAGCAGTCGCGTTCCGGGACAGACCTACGAGCAGTACTTC. Residues: CASSRVPGQTYEQYF.

V is TRBV28 and J is TRBJ2-7, with D maybe TRBD1 (5 bases). Germline V gene lookup returns CDR1 MDHEN and CDR2 SYDVKM. Trimming took off 2 bases at V and 0 bases at J, with 14 bases between the two ends. This CDR3 is 16 amino acids long. CDR3 bases: TGTGCCAGCAGTTTACTTATACGACAGACCTCCTACGAGCAGTACTTC. This encodes CASSLLIRQTSYEQYF.

This rearrangement joins TRBV10-3 to TRBJ2-7, with a weak D call TRBD1 (6 bases). The ends were cut back, 4 bases at V and 2 bases at J, with 12 bases in the middle. Looked up from germline, CDR1 is ENHRY and CDR2 is SYGVKD. The CDR3 totals 14 residues. The CDR3 protein is CAISVQGFPYEQYF. CDR3 nucleotides: TGTGCCATCAGTGTCCAGGGGTTCCCCTACGAGCAGTACTTC.

CDR3 region: CSALWSGGLYNEQFF. Here the CDR3 DNA reads TGCAGTGCTTTATGGAGCGGGGGGCTCTACAATGAGCAGTTCTTC. This chain links TRBV20-1 with TRBJ2-1; 9 positions agree with TRBD2. Germline V gene sequence: CDR1 DFQATT, CDR2 SNEGSKA (reference sequence). V lost 5 bases to trimming and J lost 3 bases; unmatched junction nucleotides: 8. The length of the CDR3 is 15 residues.

The rearrangement uses TRBV5-1 and TRBJ2-5, with TRBD2 identical over 8 bases. The closer fit of TRBJ2-1 to the DNA end suggests the J call may be wrong. Germline values: CDR1 SGHRS, CDR2 YFSETQ. The CDR3 spans 17 residues. CDR3 bases: TGCGCCAGCTCGACCTCCAGGACTAGCCCGTATTGGGATGAGCAGTTCTTC. This gives the protein CASSTSRTSPYWDEQFF.

To note about this clonotype: Its ends do not fully match the called genes, so a read error is possible. J is TRBJ2-1 and V is TRBV5-1; no reliable D call. This CDR3 has 16 amino acids. In germline, CDR1 is SGHRS, CDR2 YFSETQ. CDR3 nucleotides: TGCGCCAGCAGCTTGCCCCCTGGGCAGAGCCAAAGGACCCTCTGCTTC. Its protein product is CASSLPPGQSQRTLCF. Full variable domain (outside the CDR3, taken from reference TRBV5-1 and TRBJ2-1): KAGVTQTPRYLIKTRGQQVTLSCSPISGHRSVSWYQQTPGQGLQFLFEYFSETQRNKGNFPGRFSGRQFSNSRSEMNVSTLELGDSALYLCASSLPPGQSQRTLCFGPGTRLTVL.

The chain has TRBV19 and TRBJ1-2; D is uncertain. CDR1 is LNHDA and CDR2 is SQIVND in the germline V gene (reference sequence). The CDR3 is made up of 12 amino acids. Trimming cost V 2 bases and J 8 bases, with 9 bases left between them. CDR3 bases: TGTGCCAGTAGTATAACTGCGGGGGGCTACACCTTC. This encodes CASSITAGGYTF.

The chain recombines TRBV7-9 with TRBJ1-6; TRBD1 aligns across 10 bases. This CDR3 contains 13 residues. Per the germline V gene, CDR1 is SEHNR and CDR2 is FQNEAQ (reference sequence). V shed 8 bases and J 8 bases; nucleotides not matched to a gene: 3. CDR3 sequence reads: CASRDRGDSPLHF. The CDR3 DNA is TGTGCCAGCCGGGACAGGGGTGATTCACCCCTCCACTTT.

The chain is built from TRBV6-1 and TRBJ2-6, with D perhaps TRBD1 (6 bases). The CDR3 is 14 amino acids. Trimming cost V 5 bases and J 3 bases, with 8 bases left between them. From germline, CDR1 is MNHNS and CDR2 SASEGT. This chain's CDR3 is CASSQGYGANVLTF. In DNA, the CDR3 is TGTGCCAGCAGTCAGGGGTATGGGGCCAACGTCCTGACTTTC.